This passage covers 23 T cell receptor beta chains from one sample sequenced in a study of T cell responses to AZD1222 COVID-19 vaccine. Clones were sequenced by immunoSEQ multiplex PCR, and TCRdb holds only the in-frame ones, with some missing. Among more than 85,000 clones listed, 88% were seen once. This sample comprised peripheral blood, obtained on day 0 of MenACWY control vaccination. The receptors originated from an adult in good health.

The chain is built from TRBV6-5 and TRBJ2-3; tentatively, D is TRBD2 (6 bases). Germline-derived CDR1 and CDR2 are MNHEY and SVGAGI. There are 13 residues in the CDR3. V was clipped by 7 bases and J by 12 bases, with 20 bases between them. The CDR3, as DNA: TGTGCCAGCACCCCCGACGGCATGGGAGGTCAGTATTTT. Amino acids: CASTPDGMGGQYF.

The gene calls are TRBV3-1 (or the pseudogene TRBV3-2) and TRBJ2-4; 7 bases map to TRBD2. The V and J ends lost 5 bases and 8 bases, in that order; junction bases with no gene match: 9. The CDR3 is made up of 14 amino acids. In germline, CDR1 is LGHDT, CDR2 YNNKEL (reference sequence). The CDR3 DNA reads as TGTGCCAGCAGCTTACGACTAGCCCCCCACATTCAGTACTTC. Residues: CASSLRLAPHIQYF.

The V and J genes are TRBV3-1 (or the pseudogene TRBV3-2) and TRBJ1-6; 12 positions agree with TRBD1. The germline V gene has CDR1 LGHDT and CDR2 YNNKEL (reference sequence). J lost 8 bases, V lost 2 bases, and 4 bases had no gene match. The CDR3 has 16 residues. This CDR3 reads CASSQIGTGGHSPLHF. CDR3 in DNA: TGTGCCAGCAGCCAAATAGGGACAGGGGGCCATTCACCCCTCCACTTT.

The V and J genes are TRBV2 and TRBJ1-5; the D gene is possibly TRBD1 (6 bases). Trimming cost V 6 bases and J 1 base, with 16 bases left between them. This CDR3 spans 16 amino acids. The V gene's germline CDR1 is SNHLY and CDR2 FYNNEI. DNA for the CDR3: TGTGCCAGCAGCGAGGCAGGGGAACGAAGCAATCAGCCCCAGCATTTT. Amino acid sequence: CASSEAGERSNQPQHF.

The genes are TRBV9 and TRBJ1-6; D call uncertain. The CDR3 extends over 16 amino acids. CDR1 is SGDLS and CDR2 is YYNGEE in the germline V gene. The V and J ends lost 3 bases and 6 bases respectively, with 16 bases between them. DNA for the CDR3: TGTGCCAGCAGCGCCCTAGGGTCCTTCTTTAATTCACCCCTCCACTTT. Amino acids: CASSALGSFFNSPLHF.

The chain joins TRBV4-1 to TRBJ1-3; unclear D gene. The CDR3 runs 16 residues. V lost 4 bases to trimming and J lost 0 bases, with 13 bases between them. Germline CDR1 is MGHRA and CDR2 is YSYEKL. The CDR3 sequence is CASSPLQWSSGNTIYF. The CDR3 DNA reads TGCGCCAGCAGCCCACTGCAGTGGAGCTCTGGAAACACCATATATTTT.

V usage is TRBV19 and J usage is TRBJ2-5, with 8 nucleotides matching TRBD1. The CDR3 spans 14 residues. CDR1 and CDR2 from the germline V gene are LNHDA and SQIVND (reference sequence). V lost 4 bases, J lost 4 bases, and 5 bases stayed unmatched. The CDR3 nucleotides read TGTGCCAGTAGTAGCCAGACAGGGGTAGAGACCCAGTACTTC. Amino acids: CASSSQTGVETQYF.

The chain carries TRBV6-5 and TRBJ2-1; D is perhaps TRBD2 (7 bases). Germline CDR1 and CDR2: MNHEY and SVGAGI. The CDR3 loop spans 15 amino acids. The V and J ends lost 0 bases and 6 bases respectively, with 12 bases between them. CDR3: CASSYSFGGANEQFF. In nucleotides, the CDR3 is TGTGCCAGCAGTTACTCGTTTGGGGGGGCCAATGAGCAGTTCTTC.

The chain combines TRBV4-1 with TRBJ1-1; D is ambiguous. Per germline, CDR1 MGHRA and CDR2 YSYEKL. V lost 4 bases, J lost 4 bases, and 16 bases lay in between. This CDR3 comprises 15 residues. CDR3 in amino acids: CASSPRPGDSTEAFF. Written as DNA, the CDR3 is TGCGCCAGCAGCCCCCGCCCTGGCGACTCCACTGAAGCTTTCTTT.

The chain recombines TRBV6-5 with TRBJ1-2; a possible D gene is TRBD1 (6 bases). The CDR3 sequence is 16 residues long. CDR1 is MNHEY and CDR2 is SVGAGI in the germline V gene. Trimming stripped 4 bases from V and 4 bases from J, with 19 bases between. CDR3 DNA: TGTGCCAGCAGTTCCGGTCAGGGGATTGGGTCCTATGGCTACACCTTC. Residues: CASSSGQGIGSYGYTF.

CDR3 protein: CAWGTGALATNEKLFF. The CDR3 nucleotides are TGTGCCTGGGGGACAGGGGCGCTTGCAACTAATGAAAAACTGTTTTTT. The chain has TRBV30 and TRBJ1-4, with 10 nucleotides matching TRBD1. After removal of 5 bases from V and 0 bases from J, the junction contained 6 bases not matched to a gene. The CDR3 totals 16 residues. From germline, CDR1 is GTSNPN and CDR2 SVGIG (reference sequence).

J is TRBJ2-7 and V is TRBV5-1; maybe TRBD1 (6 bases). The CDR3 has 15 residues. CDR1 SGHRS and CDR2 YFSETQ come from the germline V gene. Between the trimmed V and J ends, which lost 0 bases and 2 bases, there was a span of 12 bases. CDR3 region: CASSLEGQGTYEQYF. The DNA for the CDR3 is TGCGCCAGCAGCTTGGAGGGCCAGGGGACCTACGAGCAGTACTTC.

The rearrangement joins TRBV4-2 to TRBJ2-7, with D perhaps matching TRBD2 (6 bases). V was cut by 0 bases and J by 1 base, with 13 bases left in between. The germline V gene has CDR1 LGHNA and CDR2 YNFKEQ. CDR3 length equals 16 residues. CDR3: CASSQDWGRGSYEQYF. As DNA, the CDR3 is TGTGCCAGCAGCCAAGACTGGGGACGGGGGTCCTACGAGCAGTACTTC.

This chain joins TRBV9 and TRBJ2-7; 8 bases are a match to TRBD2. The J segment lost 3 bases and the V segment lost 2 bases, leaving 1 base of the junction unmatched. Germline V gene lookup returns CDR1 SGDLS and CDR2 YYNGEE. The CDR3 is made up of 13 amino acids. In nucleotides, the CDR3 is TGTGCCAGCAGCGTCCGGGAGGGCTACGAGCAGTACTTC. It is translated as CASSVREGYEQYF.

Only a few counts were recorded for this clone. The chain recombines TRBV7-9 with TRBJ1-2; D is ambiguous. The CDR3 extends over 14 amino acids. The V and J ends lost 1 base and 8 bases respectively, with 14 bases between them. The germline CDR1 and CDR2 sequences are SEHNR and FQNEAQ (reference sequence). CDR3 coding DNA: TGTGCCAGCAGCTTAGATCTGCTTCAAGGGGGCTACACCTTC. Protein: CASSLDLLQGGYTF.

This chain uses TRBV4-1 with TRBJ1-2; a weak D match, TRBD1 (6 bases). V was cut by 3 bases and J by 4 bases, with 15 bases left in between. The CDR3 sequence is 15 residues long. Germline V gene lookup returns CDR1 MGHRA and CDR2 YSYEKL. The CDR3 loop is CASSQYFDRTYGYTF. The CDR3 coding sequence is TGCGCCAGCAGCCAGTACTTCGACAGGACCTATGGCTACACCTTC.

This rearrangement joins TRBV18 to TRBJ2-7, with a tentative D call TRBD1 (6 bases). Trimming cost V 3 bases and J 4 bases, with 13 bases left between them. CDR3 size: 14 residues. Looked up from germline, CDR1 is KGHSH and CDR2 is LQKENI. The DNA for the CDR3 is TGTGCCAGCTCACCTTTGGGGGCGCGGTACGAGCAGTACTTC. Encoded protein: CASSPLGARYEQYF. The variable domain in full, with the rest retrieved from reference TRBV18 and TRBJ2-7, is NAGVMQNPRHLVRRRGQEARLRCSPMKGHSHVYWYRQLPEEGLKFMVYLQKENIIDESGMPKERFSAEFPKEGPSILRIQQVVRGDSAAYFCASSPLGARYEQYFGPGTRLTVT.

This rearrangement joins TRBV9 to TRBJ2-1, with TRBD1 matching over 7 bases. J gave up 2 bases and V 3 bases, and 5 bases lay outside the gene matches. From germline, CDR1 is SGDLS and CDR2 YYNGEE. There are 15 residues in the CDR3. CDR3 DNA sequence: TGTGCCAGCAGCGAACAAGGGGGCGCCTACAATGAGCAGTTCTTC. It is translated as CASSEQGGAYNEQFF.

V and J are TRBV6-2 or TRBV6-3 and TRBJ1-2; D is uncertain. Germline lookup yields CDR1 MNHEY and CDR2 SVGEGT. The CDR3 extends over 15 amino acids. The V end lost 0 bases, the J end lost 4 bases, and 12 bases lay between the germline ends. This chain's CDR3 is CASSYSFLHTYGYTF. The CDR3 DNA sequence: TGTGCCAGCAGTTACTCGTTCTTGCATACCTATGGCTACACCTTC.

V usage is TRBV2 and J usage is TRBJ2-7; 11 nucleotides agree with TRBD2. Trimming cost V 6 bases and J 6 bases; bases outside gene matches: 7. The CDR3 has 14 amino acids. Looked up from germline, CDR1 is SNHLY and CDR2 is FYNNEI. The CDR3 protein is CASSVLAGVSEQYF. In DNA form, the CDR3 reads TGTGCCAGCAGCGTACTAGCGGGGGTTTCCGAGCAGTACTTC.

The chain employs TRBV7-8 and TRBJ1-2; D gene uncertain. CDR1 SGHVS and CDR2 FQNEAQ come from the germline V gene. Trimming took off 2 bases at V and 4 bases at J, with 23 bases between the two ends. The CDR3 spans 18 residues. The CDR3 coding sequence is TGTGCCAGCAGCTTATATCTTGGAATGGTGAGGCGAGGCTATGGCTACACCTTC. Encoded protein: CASSLYLGMVRRGYGYTF.

V is TRBV9 and J is TRBJ2-7; D tentatively reads TRBD1 or TRBD2 (5 bases each). CDR1 and CDR2 from the germline V gene are SGDLS and YYNGEE. V was trimmed by 1 base and J by 3 bases, leaving 17 bases between them. This CDR3 contains 16 residues. CDR3 in amino acids: CASSVSGGGQLYEQYF. The DNA for the CDR3 is TGTGCCAGCAGCGTAAGTGGAGGTGGACAACTCTACGAGCAGTACTTC.

J is TRBJ1-1 and V is TRBV29-1; D remains ambiguous. CDR3 size: 13 residues. The germline V gene encodes CDR1 SQVTM and CDR2 ANQGSEA. V was shortened by 3 bases and J by 0 bases, with 8 bases between the two germline ends. The CDR3 region has the DNA TGCAGCGTTGATAACAACATGAACACTGAAGCTTTCTTT. Translating gives CSVDNNMNTEAFF.